The clone carrying this T cell receptor (beta chain) occurred many times. As yet, its antigen is unknown. Breast cancer patients provided tissue from their axillary draining lymph nodes. This sample is part of a study of breast tumors, draining lymph nodes, adjacent tissues. Study-wide points: Compared with lymph nodes, tumors were less diverse; compared with nontumor tissue, more. Data fit most tumor T cells coming from lymph node, expanding in tumor. Luminal-like breast cancer showed significantly higher tumor–nontumor repertoire similarity than basal-like.

The CDR3 loop spans 21 amino acids. CDR1 and CDR2 from the germline V gene are DFQATT and SNEGSKA (reference sequence). After removal of 2 bases from V and 2 bases from J, the junction contained 23 bases not matched to a gene. MiXCR was run by TCRdb on the multiplex PCR reads, yielding one entry per CDR3 protein. The repertoire holds around 230,000 distinct CDR3 sequences, with approximately 31% as singletons. The chain joins TRBV20-1 to TRBJ2-5, with TRBD1 identical over 10 bases. The sequence derives from a female donor with breast cancer. Some clones in this sample may be carry-over from other donors' samples. Sequencing was carried out using axillary lymph node tissue. For the CDR3, the DNA is TGCAGTGCTAGACCAACGAACACCGGGACAGGGGCGCTTGGGGATCAAGAGACCCAGTACTTC. This sequence encodes CSARPTNTGTGALGDQETQYF.